The T cell receptor (beta chain) described here comes from a study of T cell repertoires in cytomegalovirus infection. Whole-study context: Well-studied HLA-B-restricted CMV epitopes were used in the study alongside recently identified HLA-C-restricted ones. CMV infection and matching HLA type were both indicated by public TCR beta signatures.

About this clonotype: Its target is not known.

Germline loops: CDR1 LNHDA, CDR2 SQIVND (reference sequence). This CDR3 comprises 13 residues. V lost 7 bases to trimming and J lost 5 bases, with 14 bases between them. Study findings and constraints: What dominated the ex vivo response were HLA-C-restricted CMV-specific TCR beta clonotypes. The cumulative frequency of public TCR beta families identified carriers of CMV plus the relevant HLA.

TCRdb used MiXCR to reprocess the reads, holding one entry per CDR3 protein. The table records fewer than 900,000 distinct CDR3 sequences, almost 30% of them present only once. The clonotype was recovered from a human donor in good health (CMV status not recorded). Some clones in this sample may be carry-over from other donors' samples. The sequencing here drew on cultured CD8+ T cells from PBMCs, taken from culture after CMV antigen stimulation. The chain couples TRBV19 to TRBJ1-1; D remains unclear. The chain's CDR3 is CASKGGGGTEAFF. Written as DNA, the CDR3 is TGTGCCAGTAAGGGCGGCGGTGGGACTGAAGCTTTCTTT.